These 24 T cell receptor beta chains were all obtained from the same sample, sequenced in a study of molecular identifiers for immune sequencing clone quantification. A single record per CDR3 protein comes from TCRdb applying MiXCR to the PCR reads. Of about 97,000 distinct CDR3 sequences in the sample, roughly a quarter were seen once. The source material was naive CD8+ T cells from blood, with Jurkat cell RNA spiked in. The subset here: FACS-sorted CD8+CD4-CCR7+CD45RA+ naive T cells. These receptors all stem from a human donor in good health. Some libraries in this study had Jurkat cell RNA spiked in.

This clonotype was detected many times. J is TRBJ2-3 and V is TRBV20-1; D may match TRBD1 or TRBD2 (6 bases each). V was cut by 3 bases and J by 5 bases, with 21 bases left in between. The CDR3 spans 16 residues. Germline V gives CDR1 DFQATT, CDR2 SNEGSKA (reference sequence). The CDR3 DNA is TGCAGTGCTAGCGGGTCGGGGACGGGGGCTGTAGATACGCAGTATTTT. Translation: CSASGSGTGAVDTQYF.

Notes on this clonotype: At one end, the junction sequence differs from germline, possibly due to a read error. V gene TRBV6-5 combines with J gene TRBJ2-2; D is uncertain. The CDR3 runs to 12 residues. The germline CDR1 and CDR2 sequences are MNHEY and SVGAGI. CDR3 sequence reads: CTSSYSGGELFF. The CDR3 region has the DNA TGTACCAGCAGTTACTCGGGCGGGGAGCTGTTTTTT.

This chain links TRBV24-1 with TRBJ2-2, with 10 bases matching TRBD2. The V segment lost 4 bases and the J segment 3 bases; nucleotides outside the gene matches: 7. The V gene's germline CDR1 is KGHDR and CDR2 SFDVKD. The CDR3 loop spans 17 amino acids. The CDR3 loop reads CATSEFLAGADTGELFF. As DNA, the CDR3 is TGTGCCACCAGTGAGTTCCTAGCGGGAGCGGACACCGGGGAGCTGTTTTTT.

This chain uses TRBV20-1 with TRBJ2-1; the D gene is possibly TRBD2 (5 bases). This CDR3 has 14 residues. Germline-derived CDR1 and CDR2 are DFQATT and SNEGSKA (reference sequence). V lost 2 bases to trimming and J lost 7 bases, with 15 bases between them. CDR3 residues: CSARSVGLGNEQFF. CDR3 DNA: TGCAGTGCTAGAAGTGTTGGACTTGGAAATGAGCAGTTCTTC.

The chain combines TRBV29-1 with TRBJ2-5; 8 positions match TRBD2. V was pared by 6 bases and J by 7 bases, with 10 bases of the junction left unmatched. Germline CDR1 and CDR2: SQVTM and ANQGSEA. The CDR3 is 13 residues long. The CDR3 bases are TGCAGCGTACCCCTCGGGGGGGGAGCGACCCAGTACTTC. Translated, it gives CSVPLGGGATQYF.

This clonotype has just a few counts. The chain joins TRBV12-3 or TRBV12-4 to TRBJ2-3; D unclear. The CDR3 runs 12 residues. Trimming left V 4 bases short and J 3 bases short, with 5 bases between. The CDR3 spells CASSYFTDTQYF. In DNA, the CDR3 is TGTGCCAGCAGTTATTTTACAGATACGCAGTATTTT.

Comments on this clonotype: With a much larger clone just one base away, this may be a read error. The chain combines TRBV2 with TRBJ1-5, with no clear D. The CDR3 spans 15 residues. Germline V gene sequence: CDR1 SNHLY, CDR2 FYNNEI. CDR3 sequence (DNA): TGTGCCAGCAGTGAAGCGAGGGCTCACGAACAGCCCCGGCATTTT. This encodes CASSEARAHEQPRHF.

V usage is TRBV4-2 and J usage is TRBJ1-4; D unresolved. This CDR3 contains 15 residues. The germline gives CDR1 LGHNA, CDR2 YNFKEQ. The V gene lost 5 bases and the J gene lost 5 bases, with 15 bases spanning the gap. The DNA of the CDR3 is TGTGCCAGCAGCTGCAGACGGACCAGCAATGAAAAACTGTTTTTT. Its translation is CASSCRRTSNEKLFF.

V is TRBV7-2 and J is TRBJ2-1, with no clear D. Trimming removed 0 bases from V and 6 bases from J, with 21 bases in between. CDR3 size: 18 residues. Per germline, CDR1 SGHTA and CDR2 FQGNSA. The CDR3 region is CASSLAGSYAQTSNEQFF. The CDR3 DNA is TGTGCCAGCAGCTTAGCAGGTTCCTATGCGCAAACCTCCAATGAGCAGTTCTTC.

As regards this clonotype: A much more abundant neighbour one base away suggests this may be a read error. The chain's CDR3 is CAGSSALEAFF. Written as DNA, the CDR3 is TGTGCCGGCAGTTCCGCCCTCGAAGCTTTCTTT. The chain is built from TRBV12-3 or TRBV12-4 and TRBJ1-1; D is undetermined. This CDR3 region has 11 residues.

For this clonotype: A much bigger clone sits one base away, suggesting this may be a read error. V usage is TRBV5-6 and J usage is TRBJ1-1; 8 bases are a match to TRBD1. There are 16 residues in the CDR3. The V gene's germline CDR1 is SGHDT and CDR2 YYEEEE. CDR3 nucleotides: TGTGCCAGCACCTTGGACAGGGAAGAGATGAACACTGAAGCTTTCTTT. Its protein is CASTLDREEMNTEAFF.

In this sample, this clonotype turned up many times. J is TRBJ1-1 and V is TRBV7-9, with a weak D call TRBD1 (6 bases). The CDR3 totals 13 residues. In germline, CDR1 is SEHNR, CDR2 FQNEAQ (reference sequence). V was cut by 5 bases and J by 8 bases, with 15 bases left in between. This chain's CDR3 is CASSKSTGHEAFF. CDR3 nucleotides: TGTGCCAGCAGCAAATCGACAGGCCACGAAGCTTTCTTT.

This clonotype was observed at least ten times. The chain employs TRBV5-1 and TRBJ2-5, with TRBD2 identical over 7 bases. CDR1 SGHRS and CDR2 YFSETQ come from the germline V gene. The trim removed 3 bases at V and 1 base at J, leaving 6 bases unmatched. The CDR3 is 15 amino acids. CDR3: CASSSGGGLQETQYF. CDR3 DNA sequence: TGCGCCAGCAGCTCCGGCGGGGGACTCCAAGAGACCCAGTACTTC.

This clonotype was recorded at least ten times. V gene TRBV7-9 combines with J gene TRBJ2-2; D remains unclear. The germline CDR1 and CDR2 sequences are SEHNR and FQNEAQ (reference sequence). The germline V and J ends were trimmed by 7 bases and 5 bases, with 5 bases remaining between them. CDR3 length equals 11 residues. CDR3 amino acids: CASIKTGELFF. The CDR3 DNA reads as TGTGCCAGCATTAAGACCGGGGAGCTGTTTTTT.

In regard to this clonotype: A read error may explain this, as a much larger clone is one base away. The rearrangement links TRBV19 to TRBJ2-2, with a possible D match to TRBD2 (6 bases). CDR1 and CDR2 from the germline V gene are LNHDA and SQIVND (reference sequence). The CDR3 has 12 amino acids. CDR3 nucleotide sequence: TGTGCCAGTAGTATAGGTCGCGGGGAGCCGTTTTTT. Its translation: CASSIGRGEPFF.

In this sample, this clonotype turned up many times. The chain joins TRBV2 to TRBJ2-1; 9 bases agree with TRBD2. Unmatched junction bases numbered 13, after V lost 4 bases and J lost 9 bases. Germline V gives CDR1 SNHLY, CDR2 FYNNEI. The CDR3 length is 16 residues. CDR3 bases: TGTGCCAGCAGTGTAGTAGCGGGGGCGGGGAGCGGTGAGCAGTTCTTC. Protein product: CASSVVAGAGSGEQFF.

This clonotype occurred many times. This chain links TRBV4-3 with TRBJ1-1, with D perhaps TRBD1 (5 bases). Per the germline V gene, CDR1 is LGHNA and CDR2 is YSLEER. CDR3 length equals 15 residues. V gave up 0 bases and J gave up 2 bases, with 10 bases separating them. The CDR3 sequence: CASSQDRAPNTEAFF. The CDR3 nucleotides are TGCGCCAGCAGCCAAGACAGGGCCCCAAACACTGAAGCTTTCTTT.

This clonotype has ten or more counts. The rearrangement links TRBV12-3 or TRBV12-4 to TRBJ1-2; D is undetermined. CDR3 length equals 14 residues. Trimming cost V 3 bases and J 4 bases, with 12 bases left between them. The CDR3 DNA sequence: TGTGCCAGCAGTTTGGCAGGTAGTAGCTATGGCTACACCTTC. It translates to CASSLAGSSYGYTF.

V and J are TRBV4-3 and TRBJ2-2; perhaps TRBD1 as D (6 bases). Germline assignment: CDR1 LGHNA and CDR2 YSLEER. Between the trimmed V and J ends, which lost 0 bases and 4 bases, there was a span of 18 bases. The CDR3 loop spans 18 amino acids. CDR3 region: CASSQDPAQGITTGELFF. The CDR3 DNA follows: TGCGCCAGCAGCCAAGATCCTGCACAGGGAATAACCACCGGGGAGCTGTTTTTT.

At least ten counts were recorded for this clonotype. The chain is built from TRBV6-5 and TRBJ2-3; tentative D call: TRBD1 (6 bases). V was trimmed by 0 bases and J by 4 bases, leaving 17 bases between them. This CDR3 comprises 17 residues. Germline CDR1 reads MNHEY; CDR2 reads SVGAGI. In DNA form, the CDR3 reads TGTGCCAGCAGTTACTCACGCCCACAGGGAGATGCAGATACGCAGTATTTT. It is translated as CASSYSRPQGDADTQYF.

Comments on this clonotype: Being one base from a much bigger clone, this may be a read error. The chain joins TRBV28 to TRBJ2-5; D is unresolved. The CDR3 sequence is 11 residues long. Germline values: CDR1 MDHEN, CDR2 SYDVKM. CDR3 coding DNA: TGTGCCAGCAGTTTAGAAGAGATCCAGTACTTC. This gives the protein CASSLEEIQYF.

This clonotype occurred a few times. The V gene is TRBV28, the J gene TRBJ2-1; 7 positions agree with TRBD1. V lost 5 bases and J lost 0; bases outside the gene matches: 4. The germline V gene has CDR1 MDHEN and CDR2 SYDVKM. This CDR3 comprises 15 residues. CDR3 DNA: TGTGCCAGCAGTACCCGGGACAGCTCCTACAATGAGCAGTTCTTC. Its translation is CASSTRDSSYNEQFF.

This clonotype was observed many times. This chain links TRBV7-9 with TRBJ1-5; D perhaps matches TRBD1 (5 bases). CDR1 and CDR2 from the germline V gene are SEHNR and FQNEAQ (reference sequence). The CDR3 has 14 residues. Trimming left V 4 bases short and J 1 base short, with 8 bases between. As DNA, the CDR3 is TGTGCCAGCAGCTCTGGGGCGAGCAATCAGCCCCAGCATTTT. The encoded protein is CASSSGASNQPQHF.

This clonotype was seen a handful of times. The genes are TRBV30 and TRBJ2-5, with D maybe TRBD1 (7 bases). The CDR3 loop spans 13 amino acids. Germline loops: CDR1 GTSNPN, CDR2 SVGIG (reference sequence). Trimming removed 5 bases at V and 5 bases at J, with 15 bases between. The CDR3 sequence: CAWATQGRETQYF. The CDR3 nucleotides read TGTGCCTGGGCCACACAGGGGAGGGAGACCCAGTACTTC.